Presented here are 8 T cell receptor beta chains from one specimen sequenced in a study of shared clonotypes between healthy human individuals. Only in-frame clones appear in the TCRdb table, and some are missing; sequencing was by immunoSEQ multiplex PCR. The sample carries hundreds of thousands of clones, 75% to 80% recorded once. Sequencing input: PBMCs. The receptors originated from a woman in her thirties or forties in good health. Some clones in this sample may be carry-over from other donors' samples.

CDR3 protein: CASSDLDSSNQPQHF. Written as DNA, the CDR3 is TGTGCCAGCAGTGATCTCGACAGTAGCAATCAGCCCCAGCATTTT. V gene TRBV2 combines with J gene TRBJ1-5, with D perhaps matching TRBD1 (5 bases). Trimming stripped 3 bases from V and 0 bases from J, with 9 bases between. Germline V gene sequence: CDR1 SNHLY, CDR2 FYNNEI. The CDR3 loop spans 15 amino acids.

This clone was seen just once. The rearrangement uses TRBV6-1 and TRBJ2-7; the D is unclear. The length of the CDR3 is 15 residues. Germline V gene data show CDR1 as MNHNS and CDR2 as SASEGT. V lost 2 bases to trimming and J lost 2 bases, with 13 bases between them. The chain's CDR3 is CASSELSLVPYEQYF. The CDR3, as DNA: TGTGCCAGCAGTGAACTTTCTCTAGTACCCTACGAGCAGTACTTC.

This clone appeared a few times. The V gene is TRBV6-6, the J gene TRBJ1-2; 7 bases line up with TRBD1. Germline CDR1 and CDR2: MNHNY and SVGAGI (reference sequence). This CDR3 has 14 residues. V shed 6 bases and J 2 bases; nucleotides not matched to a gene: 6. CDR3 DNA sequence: TGTGCCAGCAGCCCAGGGGACAGCAACTATGGCTACACCTTC. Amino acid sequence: CASSPGDSNYGYTF.

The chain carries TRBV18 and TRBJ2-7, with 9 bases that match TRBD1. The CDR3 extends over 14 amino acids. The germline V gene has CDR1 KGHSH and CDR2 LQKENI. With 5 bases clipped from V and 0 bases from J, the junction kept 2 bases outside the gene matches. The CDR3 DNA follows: TGTGCCAGCTCAGCGGACAGGGGCTCCTACGAGCAGTACTTC. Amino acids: CASSADRGSYEQYF.

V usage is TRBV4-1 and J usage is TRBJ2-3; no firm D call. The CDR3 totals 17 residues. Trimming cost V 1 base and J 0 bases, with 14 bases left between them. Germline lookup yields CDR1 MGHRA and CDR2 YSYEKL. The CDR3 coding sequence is TGCGCCAGCAGCCAAGGGGTCATTGGTCGGAGCACAGATACGCAGTATTTT. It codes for CASSQGVIGRSTDTQYF.

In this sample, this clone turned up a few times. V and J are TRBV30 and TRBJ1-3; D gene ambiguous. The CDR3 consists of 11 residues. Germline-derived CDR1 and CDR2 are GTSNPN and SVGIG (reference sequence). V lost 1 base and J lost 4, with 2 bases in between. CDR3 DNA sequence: TGTGCCTGGAGTGCAGGAAACACCATATATTTT. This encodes CAWSAGNTIYF.

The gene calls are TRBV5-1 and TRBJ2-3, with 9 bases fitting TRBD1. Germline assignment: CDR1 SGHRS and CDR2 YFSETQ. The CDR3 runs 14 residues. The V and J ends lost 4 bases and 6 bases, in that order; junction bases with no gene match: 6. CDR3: CASSGGQGTDTQYF. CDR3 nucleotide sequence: TGCGCCAGCAGCGGGGGACAGGGTACTGATACGCAGTATTTT.

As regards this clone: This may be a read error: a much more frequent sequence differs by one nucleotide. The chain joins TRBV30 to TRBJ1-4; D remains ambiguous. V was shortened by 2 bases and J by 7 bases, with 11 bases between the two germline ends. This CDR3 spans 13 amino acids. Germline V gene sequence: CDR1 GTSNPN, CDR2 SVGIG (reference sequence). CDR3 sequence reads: CAWSLGFSEKLFF. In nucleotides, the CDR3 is TGTGCCTGGAGTTTGGGATTTAGTGAAAAACTGTTTTTT. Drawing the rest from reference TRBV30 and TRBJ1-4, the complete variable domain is SQTIHQWPATLVQPVGSPLSLECTVEGTSNPNLYWYRQAAGRGLQLLFYSVGIGQISSEVPQNLSASRPQDRQFILSSKKLLLSDSGFYLCAWSLGFSEKLFFGSGTQLSVL.